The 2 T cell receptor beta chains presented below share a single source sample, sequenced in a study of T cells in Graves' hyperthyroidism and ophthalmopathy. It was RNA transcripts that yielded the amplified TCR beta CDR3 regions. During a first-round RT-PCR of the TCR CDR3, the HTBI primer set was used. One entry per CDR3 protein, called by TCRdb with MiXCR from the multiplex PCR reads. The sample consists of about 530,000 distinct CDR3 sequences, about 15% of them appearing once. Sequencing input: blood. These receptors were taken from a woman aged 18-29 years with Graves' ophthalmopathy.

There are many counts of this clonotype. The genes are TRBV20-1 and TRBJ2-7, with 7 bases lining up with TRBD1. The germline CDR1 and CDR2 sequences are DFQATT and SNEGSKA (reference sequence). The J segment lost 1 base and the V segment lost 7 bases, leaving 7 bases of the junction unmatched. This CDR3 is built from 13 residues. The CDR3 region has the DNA TGCAGTGTATCCGACAGGGTATCCTACGAGCAGTACTTC. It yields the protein CSVSDRVSYEQYF.

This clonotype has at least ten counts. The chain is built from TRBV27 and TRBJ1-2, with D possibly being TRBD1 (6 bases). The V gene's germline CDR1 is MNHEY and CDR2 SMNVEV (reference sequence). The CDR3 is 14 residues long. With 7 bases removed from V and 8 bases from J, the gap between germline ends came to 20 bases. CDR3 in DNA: TGTGCCAGCAACCCACAGGGACGAATTAGGGGCTACACCTTC. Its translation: CASNPQGRIRGYTF.